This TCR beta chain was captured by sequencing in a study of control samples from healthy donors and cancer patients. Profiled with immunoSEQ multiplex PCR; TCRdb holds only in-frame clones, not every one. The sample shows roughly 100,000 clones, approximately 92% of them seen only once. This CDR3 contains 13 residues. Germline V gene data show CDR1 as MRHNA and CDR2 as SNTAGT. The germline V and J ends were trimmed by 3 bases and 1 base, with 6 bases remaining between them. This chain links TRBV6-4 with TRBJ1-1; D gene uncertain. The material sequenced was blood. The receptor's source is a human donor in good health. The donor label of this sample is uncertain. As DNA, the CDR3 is TGTGCCAGCAGTGAAGCAGGGAACACTGAAGCTTTCTTT. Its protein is CASSEAGNTEAFF.